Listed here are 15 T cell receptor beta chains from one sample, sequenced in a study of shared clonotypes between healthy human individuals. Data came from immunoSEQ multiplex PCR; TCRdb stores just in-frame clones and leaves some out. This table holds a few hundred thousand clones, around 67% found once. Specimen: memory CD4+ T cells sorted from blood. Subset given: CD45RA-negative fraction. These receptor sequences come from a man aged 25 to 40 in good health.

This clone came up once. CDR3 bases: TGTGCCAGCAGTTTGGGGACCTGGACAGGAGACACTGAAGCTTTCTTT. Translating it yields CASSLGTWTGDTEAFF. V usage is TRBV27 and J usage is TRBJ1-1, with 7 positions matching TRBD1. Germline CDR1 is MNHEY and CDR2 is SMNVEV (reference sequence). J was trimmed by 3 bases and V by 3 bases; bases with no gene match: 10. This CDR3 has 16 amino acids.

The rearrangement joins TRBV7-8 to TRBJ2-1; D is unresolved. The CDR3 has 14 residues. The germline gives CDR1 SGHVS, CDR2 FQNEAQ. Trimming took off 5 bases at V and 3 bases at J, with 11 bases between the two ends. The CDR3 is CASSNGPSYNEQFF. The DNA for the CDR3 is TGTGCCAGCAGCAACGGACCAAGCTACAATGAGCAGTTCTTC.

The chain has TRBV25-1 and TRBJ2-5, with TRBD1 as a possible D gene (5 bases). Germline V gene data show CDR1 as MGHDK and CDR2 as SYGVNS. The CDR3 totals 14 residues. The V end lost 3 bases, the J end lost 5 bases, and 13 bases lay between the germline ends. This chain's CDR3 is CASSDSLAGETQYF. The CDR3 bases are TGTGCCAGCAGTGACAGCCTCGCAGGGGAGACCCAGTACTTC.

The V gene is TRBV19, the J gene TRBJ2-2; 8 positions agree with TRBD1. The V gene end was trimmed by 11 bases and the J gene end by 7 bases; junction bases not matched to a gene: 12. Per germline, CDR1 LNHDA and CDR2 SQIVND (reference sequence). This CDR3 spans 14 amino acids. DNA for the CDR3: TGTGCCTCCTCGGACAGGGTAACGAACGGGGAGCTGTTTTTT. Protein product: CASSDRVTNGELFF.

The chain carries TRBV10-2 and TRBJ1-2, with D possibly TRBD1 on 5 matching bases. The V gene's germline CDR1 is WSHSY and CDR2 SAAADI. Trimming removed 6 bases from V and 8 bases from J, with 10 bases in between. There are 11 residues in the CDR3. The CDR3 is CASSRDQGYTF. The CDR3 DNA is TGCGCCAGCAGCAGGGATCAAGGCTACACCTTC.

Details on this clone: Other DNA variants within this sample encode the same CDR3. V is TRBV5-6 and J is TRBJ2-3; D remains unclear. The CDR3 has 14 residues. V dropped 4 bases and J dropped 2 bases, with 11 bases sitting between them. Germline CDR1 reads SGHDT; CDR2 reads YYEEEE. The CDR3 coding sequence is TGTGCCAGCAGCCCGACAATTCCCACAGATACGCAGTATTTT. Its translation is CASSPTIPTDTQYF.

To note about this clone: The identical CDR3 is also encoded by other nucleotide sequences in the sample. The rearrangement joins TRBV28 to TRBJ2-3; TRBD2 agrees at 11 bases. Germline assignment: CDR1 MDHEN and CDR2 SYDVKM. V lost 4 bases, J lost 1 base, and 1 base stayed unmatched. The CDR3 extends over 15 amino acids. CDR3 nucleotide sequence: TGTGCCAGCAGTTCACTAGCGGGGGGCACAGATACGCAGTATTTT. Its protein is CASSSLAGGTDTQYF.

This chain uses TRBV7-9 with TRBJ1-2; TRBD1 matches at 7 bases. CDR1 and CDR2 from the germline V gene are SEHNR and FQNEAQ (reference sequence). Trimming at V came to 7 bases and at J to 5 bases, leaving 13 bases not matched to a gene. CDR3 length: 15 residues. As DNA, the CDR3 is TGTGCCAGCACCCGTCTAGGGGACAGACAGTATGGCTACACCTTC. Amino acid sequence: CASTRLGDRQYGYTF.

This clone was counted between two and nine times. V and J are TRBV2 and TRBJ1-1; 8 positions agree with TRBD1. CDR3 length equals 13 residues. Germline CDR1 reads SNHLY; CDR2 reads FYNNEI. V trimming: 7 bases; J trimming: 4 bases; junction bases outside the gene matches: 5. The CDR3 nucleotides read TGTGCCAGCACGACAGGGGCAGGCACTGAAGCTTTCTTT. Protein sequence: CASTTGAGTEAFF.

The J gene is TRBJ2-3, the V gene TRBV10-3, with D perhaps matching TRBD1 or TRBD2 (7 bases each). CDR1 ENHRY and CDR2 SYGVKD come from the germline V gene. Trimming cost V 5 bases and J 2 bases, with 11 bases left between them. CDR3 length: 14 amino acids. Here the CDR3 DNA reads TGTGCCATCAGTCAGGGGGGGTCCACAGATACGCAGTATTTT. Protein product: CAISQGGSTDTQYF.

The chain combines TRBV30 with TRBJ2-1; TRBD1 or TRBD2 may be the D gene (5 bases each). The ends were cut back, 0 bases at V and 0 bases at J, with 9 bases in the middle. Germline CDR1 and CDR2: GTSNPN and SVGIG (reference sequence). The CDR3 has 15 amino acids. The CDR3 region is CAWSVMGVSYNEQFF. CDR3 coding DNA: TGTGCCTGGAGTGTAATGGGGGTCTCCTACAATGAGCAGTTCTTC.

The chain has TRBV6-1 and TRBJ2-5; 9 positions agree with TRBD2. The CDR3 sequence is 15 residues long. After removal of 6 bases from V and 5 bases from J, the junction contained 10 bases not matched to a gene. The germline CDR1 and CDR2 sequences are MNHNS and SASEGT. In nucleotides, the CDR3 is TGTGCCAGCAGAAGACTAGCGGACAAGGTGGAGACCCAGTACTTC. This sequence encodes CASRRLADKVETQYF.

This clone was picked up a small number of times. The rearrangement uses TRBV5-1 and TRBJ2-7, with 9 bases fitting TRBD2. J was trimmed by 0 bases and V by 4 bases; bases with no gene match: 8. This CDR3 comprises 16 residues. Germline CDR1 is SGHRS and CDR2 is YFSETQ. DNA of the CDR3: TGCGCCAGCAGCAAATCTAGCGGGACGAGCTCCTACGAGCAGTACTTC. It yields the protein CASSKSSGTSSYEQYF. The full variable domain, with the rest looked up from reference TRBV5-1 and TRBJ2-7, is KAGVTQTPRYLIKTRGQQVTLSCSPISGHRSVSWYQQTPGQGLQFLFEYFSETQRNKGNFPGRFSGRQFSNSRSEMNVSTLELGDSALYLCASSKSSGTSSYEQYFGPGTRLTVT.

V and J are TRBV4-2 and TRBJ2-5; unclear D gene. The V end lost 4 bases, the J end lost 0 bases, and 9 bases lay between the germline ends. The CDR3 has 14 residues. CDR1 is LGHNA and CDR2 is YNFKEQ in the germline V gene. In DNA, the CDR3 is TGTGCCAGCAGCCGCCGAGAAAACCAAGAGACCCAGTACTTC. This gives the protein CASSRRENQETQYF.

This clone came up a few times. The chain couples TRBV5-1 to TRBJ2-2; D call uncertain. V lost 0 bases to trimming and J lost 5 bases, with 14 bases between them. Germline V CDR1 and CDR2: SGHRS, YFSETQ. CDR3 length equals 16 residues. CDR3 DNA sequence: TGCGCCAGCAGCTTGGAGGGCGGCTTTGGAACCGGGGAGCTGTTTTTT. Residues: CASSLEGGFGTGELFF.